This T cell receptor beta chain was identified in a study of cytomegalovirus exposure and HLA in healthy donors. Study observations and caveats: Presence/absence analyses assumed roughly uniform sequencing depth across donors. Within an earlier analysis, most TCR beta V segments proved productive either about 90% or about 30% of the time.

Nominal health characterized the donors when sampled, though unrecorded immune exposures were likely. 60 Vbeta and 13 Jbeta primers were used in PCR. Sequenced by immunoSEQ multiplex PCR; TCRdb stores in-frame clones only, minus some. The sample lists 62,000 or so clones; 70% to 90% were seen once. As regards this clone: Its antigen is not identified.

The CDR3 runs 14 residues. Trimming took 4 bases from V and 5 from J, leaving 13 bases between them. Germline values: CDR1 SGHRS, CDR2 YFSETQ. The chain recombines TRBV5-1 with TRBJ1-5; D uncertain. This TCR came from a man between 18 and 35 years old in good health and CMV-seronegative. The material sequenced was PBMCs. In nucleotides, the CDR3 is TGCGCCAGCAGCCAATCAGGATCCGATCAGCCCCAGCATTTT. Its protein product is CASSQSGSDQPQHF.